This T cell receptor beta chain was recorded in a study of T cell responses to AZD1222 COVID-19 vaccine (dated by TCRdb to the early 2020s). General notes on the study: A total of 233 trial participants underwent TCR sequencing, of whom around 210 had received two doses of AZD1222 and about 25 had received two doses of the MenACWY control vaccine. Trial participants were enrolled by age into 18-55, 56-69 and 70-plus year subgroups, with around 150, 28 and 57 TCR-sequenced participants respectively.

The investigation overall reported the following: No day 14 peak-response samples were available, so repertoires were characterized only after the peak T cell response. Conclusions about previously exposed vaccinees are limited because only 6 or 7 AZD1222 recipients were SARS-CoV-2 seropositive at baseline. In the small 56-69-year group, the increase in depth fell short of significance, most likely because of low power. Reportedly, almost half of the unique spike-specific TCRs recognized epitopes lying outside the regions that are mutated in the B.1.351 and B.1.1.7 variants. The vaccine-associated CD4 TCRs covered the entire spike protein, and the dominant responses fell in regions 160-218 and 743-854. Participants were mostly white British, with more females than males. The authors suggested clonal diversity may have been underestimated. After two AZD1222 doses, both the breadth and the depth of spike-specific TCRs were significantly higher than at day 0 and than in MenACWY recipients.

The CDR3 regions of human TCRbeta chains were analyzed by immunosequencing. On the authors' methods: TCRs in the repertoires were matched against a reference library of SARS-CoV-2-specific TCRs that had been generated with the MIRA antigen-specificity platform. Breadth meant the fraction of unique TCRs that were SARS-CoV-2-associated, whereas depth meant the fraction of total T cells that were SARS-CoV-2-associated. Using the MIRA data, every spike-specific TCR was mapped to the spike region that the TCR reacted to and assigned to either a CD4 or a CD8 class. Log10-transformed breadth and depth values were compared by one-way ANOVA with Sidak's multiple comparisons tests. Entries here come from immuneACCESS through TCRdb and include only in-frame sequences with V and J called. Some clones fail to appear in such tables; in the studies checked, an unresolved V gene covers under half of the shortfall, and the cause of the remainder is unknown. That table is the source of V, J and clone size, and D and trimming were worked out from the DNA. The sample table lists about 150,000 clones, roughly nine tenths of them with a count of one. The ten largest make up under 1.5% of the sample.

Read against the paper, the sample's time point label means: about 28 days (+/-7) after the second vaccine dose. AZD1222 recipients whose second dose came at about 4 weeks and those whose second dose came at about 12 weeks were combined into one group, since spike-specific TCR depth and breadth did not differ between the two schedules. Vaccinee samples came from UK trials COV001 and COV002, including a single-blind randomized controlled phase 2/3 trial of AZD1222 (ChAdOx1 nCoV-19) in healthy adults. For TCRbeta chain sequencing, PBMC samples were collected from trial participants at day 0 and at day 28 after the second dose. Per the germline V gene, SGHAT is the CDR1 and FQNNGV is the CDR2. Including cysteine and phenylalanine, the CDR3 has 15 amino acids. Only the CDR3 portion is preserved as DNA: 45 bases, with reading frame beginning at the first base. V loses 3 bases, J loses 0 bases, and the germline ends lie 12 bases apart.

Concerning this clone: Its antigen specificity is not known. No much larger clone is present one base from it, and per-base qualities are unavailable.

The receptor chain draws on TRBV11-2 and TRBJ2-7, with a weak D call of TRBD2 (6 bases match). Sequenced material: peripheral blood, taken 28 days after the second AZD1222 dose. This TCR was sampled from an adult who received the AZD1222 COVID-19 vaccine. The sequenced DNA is TGTGCCAGCAGCTTTAGACGGGGGTACTCCTACGAGCAGTACTTC. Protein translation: CASSFRRGYSYEQYF.